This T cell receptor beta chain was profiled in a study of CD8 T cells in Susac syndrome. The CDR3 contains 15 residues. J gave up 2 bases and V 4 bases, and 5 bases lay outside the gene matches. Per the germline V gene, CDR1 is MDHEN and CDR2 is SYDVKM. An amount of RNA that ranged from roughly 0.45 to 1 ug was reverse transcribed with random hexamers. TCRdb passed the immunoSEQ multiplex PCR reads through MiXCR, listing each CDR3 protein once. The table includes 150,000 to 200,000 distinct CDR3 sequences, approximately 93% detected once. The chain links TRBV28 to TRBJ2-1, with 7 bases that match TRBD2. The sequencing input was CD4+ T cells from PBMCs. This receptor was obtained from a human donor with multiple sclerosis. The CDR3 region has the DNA TGTGCCAGCAGTTACGGGACTACCCCCTACAATGAGCAGTTCTTC. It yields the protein CASSYGTTPYNEQFF.